This TCR beta chain was documented in a study of regulatory T cells in long-lasting Graves disease. The time point denotes: newly diagnosed GD, antithyroid drugs for less than 3 months. PBMC RNA was the source of the TCR library. There are many counts of this clonotype. V lost 5 bases and J lost 6, with 10 bases in between. The length of the CDR3 is 12 residues. Arm-PCR with iRepertoire HTBI primers amplified the CDR3 regions for these TCR beta libraries. Via MiXCR, TCRdb re-called the multiplex PCR reads, giving one row per CDR3 protein. The profile shows around 500,000 distinct CDR3 sequences, about 16% of them singletons. The same sample was also used in a study of T cells in Graves' hyperthyroidism and ophthalmopathy.

The chain recombines TRBV12-3 or TRBV12-4 with TRBJ1-1; no reliable D call. The specimen comprised peripheral blood mononuclear cells (PBMCs), sampled at new diagnosis, from a patient treated with antithyroid drugs. The origin of this receptor is a woman aged 35-65 years with Graves disease. CDR3 residues: CASSAWSAEAFF. The CDR3 DNA is TGTGCCAGCAGTGCCTGGTCGGCTGAAGCTTTCTTT.